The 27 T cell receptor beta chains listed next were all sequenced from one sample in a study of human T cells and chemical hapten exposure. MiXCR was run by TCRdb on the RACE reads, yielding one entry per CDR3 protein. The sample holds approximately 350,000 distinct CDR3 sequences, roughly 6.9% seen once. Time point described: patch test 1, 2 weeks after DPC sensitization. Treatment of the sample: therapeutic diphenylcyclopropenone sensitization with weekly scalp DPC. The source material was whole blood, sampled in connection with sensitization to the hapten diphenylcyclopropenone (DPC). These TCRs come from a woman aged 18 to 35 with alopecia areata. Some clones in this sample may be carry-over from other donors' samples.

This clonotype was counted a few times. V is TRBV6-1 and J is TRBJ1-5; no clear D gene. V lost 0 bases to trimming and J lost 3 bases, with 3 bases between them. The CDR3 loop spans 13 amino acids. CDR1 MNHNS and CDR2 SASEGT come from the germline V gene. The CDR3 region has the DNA TGTGCCAGCAGTGAAGCGATCAATCAGCCCCAGCATTTT. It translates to CASSEAINQPQHF.

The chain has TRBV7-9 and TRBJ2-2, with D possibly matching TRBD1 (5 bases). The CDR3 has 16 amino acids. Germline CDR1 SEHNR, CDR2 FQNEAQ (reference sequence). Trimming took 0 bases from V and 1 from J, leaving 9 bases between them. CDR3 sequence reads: CASSLAKGMNTGELFF. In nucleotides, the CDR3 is TGTGCCAGCAGCTTAGCGAAGGGGATGAACACCGGGGAGCTGTTTTTT. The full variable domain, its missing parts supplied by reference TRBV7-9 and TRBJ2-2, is DTGVSQNPRHKITKRGQNVTFRCDPISEHNRLYWYRQTLGQGPEFLTYFQNEAQLEKSRLLSDRFSAERPKGSFSTLEIQRTEQGDSAMYLCASSLAKGMNTGELFFGEGSRLTVL.

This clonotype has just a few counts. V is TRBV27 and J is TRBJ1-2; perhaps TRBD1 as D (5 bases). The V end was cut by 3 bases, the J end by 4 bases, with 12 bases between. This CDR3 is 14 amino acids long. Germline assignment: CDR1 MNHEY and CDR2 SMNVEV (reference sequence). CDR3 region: CASSFKWGSYGYTF. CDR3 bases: TGTGCCAGCAGTTTCAAGTGGGGGTCCTATGGCTACACCTTC.

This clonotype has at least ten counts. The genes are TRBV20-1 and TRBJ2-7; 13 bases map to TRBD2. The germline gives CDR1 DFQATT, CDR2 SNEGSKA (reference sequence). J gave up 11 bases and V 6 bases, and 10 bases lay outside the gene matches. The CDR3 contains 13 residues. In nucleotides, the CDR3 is TGCAGTGCGCATACGACTAGCGGGGGGACGGAGTACTTC. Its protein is CSAHTTSGGTEYF.

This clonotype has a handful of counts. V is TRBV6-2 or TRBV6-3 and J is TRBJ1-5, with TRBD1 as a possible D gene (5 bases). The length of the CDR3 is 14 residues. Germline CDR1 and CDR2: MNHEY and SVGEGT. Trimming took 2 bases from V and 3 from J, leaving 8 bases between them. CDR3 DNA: TGTGCCAGCAGTTACGGCAGGGACAATCAGCCCCAGCATTTT. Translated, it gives CASSYGRDNQPQHF.

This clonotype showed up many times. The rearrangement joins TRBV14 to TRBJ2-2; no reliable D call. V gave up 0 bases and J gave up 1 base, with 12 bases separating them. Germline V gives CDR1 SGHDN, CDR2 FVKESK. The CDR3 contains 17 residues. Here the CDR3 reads CASSQDSAAWNTGELFF. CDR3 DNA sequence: TGTGCCAGCAGCCAAGATTCGGCTGCCTGGAACACCGGGGAGCTGTTTTTT.

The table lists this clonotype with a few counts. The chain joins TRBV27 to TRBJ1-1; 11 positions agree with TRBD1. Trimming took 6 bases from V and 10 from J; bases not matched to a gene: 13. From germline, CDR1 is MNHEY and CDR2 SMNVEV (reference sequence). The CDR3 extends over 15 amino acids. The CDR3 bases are TGTGCCAGCAGCTTAGGGGGACAGGGGGTCGGTGGAGCTTTCTTT. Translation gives CASSLGGQGVGGAFF.

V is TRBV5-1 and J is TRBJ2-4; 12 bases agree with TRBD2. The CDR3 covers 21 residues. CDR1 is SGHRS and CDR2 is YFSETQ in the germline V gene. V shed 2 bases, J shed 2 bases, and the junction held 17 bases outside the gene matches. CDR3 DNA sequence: TGCGCCAGCAGCTTCGAGGGTTCATCCGGACTAGCGGGGCGCCCCAAAAACATTCAGTACTTC. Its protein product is CASSFEGSSGLAGRPKNIQYF.

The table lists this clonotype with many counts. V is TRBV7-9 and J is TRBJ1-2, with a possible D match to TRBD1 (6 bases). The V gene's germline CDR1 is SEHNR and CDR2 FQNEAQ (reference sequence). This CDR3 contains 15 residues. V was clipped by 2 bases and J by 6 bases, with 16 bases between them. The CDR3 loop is CASSLLVGGPDGYTF. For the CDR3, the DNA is TGTGCCAGCAGCTTATTAGTGGGGGGGCCGGATGGCTACACCTTC.

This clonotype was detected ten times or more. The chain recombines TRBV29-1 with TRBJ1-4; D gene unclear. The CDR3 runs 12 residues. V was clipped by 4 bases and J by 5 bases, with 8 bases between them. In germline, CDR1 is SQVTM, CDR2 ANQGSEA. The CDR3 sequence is CSVVEKNEKLFF. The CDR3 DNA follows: TGCAGCGTTGTTGAGAAGAATGAAAAACTGTTTTTT.

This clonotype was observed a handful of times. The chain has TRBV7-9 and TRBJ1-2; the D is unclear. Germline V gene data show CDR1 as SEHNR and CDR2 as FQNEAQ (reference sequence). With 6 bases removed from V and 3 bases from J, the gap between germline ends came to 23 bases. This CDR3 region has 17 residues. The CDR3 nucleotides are TGTGCCAGCAGTCCATTACTTAGAGGAGTGGATGACTATGGCTACACCTTC. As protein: CASSPLLRGVDDYGYTF.

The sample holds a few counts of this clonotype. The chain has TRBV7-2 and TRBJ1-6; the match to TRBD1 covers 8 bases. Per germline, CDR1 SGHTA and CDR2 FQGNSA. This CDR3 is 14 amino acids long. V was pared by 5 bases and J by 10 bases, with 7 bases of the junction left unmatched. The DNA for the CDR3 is TGTGCCAGCAGCCCGACAGGGGAGTACTCACCCCTCCACTTT. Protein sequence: CASSPTGEYSPLHF.

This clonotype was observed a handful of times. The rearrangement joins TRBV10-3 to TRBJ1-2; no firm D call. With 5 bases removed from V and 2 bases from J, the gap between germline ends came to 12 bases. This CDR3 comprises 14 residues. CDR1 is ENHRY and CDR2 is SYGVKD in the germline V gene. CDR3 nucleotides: TGTGCCATCAGTCCCCCCGACCCGAACTATGGCTACACCTTC. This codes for CAISPPDPNYGYTF.

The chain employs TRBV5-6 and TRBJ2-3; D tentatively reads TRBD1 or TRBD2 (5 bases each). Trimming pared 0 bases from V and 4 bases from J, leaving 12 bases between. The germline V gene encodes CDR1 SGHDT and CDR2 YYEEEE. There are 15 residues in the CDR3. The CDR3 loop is CASSLGGGSPDTQYF. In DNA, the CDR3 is TGTGCCAGCAGCTTGGGTGGGGGAAGCCCAGATACGCAGTATTTT.

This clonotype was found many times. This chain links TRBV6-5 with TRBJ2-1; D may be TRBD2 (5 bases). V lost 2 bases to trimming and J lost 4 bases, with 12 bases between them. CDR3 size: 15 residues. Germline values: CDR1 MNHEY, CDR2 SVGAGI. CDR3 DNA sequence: TGTGCCAGCAGTTACGACGGGAACAATTACAATGAGCAGTTCTTC. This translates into CASSYDGNNYNEQFF.

The CDR3 DNA is TGTGCCAGCAGCTTTCACACAGGGGGCCCTGAAGCTTTCTTT. It yields the protein CASSFHTGGPEAFF. The rearrangement uses TRBV7-9 and TRBJ1-1; 9 bases align to TRBD1. Germline V CDR1 and CDR2: SEHNR, FQNEAQ (reference sequence). V trimming: 3 bases; J trimming: 6 bases; junction bases outside the gene matches: 5. This CDR3 region has 14 residues.

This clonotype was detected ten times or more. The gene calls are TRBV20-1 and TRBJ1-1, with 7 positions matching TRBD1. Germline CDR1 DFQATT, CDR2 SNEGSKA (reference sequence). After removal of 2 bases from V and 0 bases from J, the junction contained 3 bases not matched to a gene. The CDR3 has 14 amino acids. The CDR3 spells CSARQGGMNTEAFF. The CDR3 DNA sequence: TGCAGTGCTAGACAGGGGGGGATGAACACTGAAGCTTTCTTT.

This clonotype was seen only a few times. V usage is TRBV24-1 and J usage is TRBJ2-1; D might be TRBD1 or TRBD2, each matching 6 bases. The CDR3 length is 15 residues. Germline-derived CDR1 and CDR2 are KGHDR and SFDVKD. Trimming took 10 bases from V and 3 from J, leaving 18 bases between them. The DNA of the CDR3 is TGTGCCACAAGTCTGTCGGGGGCTCTCTACAATGAGCAGTTCTTC. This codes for CATSLSGALYNEQFF.

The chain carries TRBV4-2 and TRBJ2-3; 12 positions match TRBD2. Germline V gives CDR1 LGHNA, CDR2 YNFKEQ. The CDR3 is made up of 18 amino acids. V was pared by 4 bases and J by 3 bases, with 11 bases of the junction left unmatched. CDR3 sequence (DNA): TGTGCCAGCAGCCGGACCGGATCTAGCGGGGGGGGTACAGATACGCAGTATTTT. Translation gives CASSRTGSSGGGTDTQYF.

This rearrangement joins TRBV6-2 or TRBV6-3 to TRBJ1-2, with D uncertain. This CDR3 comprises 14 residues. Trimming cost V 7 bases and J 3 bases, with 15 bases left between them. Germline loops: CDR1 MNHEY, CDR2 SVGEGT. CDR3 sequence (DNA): TGTGCCAGCATCGGGCAGTATGATGACTATGGCTACACCTTC. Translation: CASIGQYDDYGYTF.

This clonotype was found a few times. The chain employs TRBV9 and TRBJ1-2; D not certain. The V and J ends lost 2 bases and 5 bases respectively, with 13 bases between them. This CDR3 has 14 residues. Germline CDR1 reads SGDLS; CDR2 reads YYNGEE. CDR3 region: CASSVPINTYGYTF. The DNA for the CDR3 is TGTGCCAGCAGCGTCCCCATAAACACATATGGCTACACCTTC.

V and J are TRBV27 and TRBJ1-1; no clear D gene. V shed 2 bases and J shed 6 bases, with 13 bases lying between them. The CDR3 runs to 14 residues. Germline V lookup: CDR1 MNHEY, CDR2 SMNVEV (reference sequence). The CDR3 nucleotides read TGTGCCAGCAGTTTACCGGGATTAACGGCTGAAGCTTTCTTT. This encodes CASSLPGLTAEAFF.

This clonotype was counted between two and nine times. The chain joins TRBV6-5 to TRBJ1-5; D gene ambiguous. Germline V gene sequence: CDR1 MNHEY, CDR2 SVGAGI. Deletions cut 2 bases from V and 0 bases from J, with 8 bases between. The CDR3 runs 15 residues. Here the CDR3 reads CASSYEYNSNQPQHF. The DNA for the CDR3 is TGTGCCAGCAGTTACGAGTATAATAGCAATCAGCCCCAGCATTTT.

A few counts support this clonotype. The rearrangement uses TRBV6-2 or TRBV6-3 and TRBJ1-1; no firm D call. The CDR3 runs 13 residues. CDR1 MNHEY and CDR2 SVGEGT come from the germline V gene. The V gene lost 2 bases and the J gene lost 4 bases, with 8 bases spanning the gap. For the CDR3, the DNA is TGTGCCAGCAGTTACGCATGGATCACTGAAGCTTTCTTT. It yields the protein CASSYAWITEAFF.

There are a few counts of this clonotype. CDR3 coding DNA: TGTGCCAGCACCGGGTCTGGGGAGACCCAGTACTTC. This sequence encodes CASTGSGETQYF. The chain links TRBV2 to TRBJ2-5; D remains ambiguous. This CDR3 is 12 amino acids long. Germline assignment: CDR1 SNHLY and CDR2 FYNNEI. Between the trimmed V and J ends, which lost 7 bases and 5 bases, there was a span of 11 bases.

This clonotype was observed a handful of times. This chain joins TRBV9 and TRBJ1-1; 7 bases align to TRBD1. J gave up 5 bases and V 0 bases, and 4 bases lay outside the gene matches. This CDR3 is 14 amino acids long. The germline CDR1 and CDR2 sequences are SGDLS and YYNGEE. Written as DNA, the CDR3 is TGTGCCAGCAGCGTAGAACAGGGGCGGACTGAAGCTTTCTTT. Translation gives CASSVEQGRTEAFF.

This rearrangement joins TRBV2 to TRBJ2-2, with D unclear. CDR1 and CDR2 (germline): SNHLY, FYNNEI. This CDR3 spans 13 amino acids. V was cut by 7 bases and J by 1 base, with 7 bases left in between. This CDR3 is CASTVGNTGELFF. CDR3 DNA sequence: TGTGCCAGCACCGTGGGGAACACCGGGGAGCTGTTTTTT.